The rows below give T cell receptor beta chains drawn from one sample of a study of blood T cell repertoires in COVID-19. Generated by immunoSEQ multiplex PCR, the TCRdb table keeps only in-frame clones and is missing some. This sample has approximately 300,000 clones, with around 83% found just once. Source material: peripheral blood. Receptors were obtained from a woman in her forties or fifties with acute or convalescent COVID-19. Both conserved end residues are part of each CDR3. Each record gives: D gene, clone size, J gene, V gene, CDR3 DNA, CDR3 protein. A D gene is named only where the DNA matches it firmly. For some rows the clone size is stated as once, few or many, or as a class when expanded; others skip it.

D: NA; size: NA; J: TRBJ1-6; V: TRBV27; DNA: TGTGCCAGCAGTCCATCACAGGAGTATAATTCACCCCTCCACTTT; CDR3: CASSPSQEYNSPLHF
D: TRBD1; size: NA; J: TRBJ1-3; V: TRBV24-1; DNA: TGTGCCACCAGTGATGGGACAGGGGGCATGGGCACCATATATTTT; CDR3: CATSDGTGGMGTIYF
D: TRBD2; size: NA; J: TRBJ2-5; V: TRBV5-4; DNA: TGTGCCAGCAGCCGGACTAGCGCCGGAGGGGCGACCCAGTACTTC; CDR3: CASSRTSAGGATQYF
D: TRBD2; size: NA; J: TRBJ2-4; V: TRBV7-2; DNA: TGTGCCAGCAGCGGGGGAGGGACCAAAAACATTCAGTACTTC; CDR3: CASSGGGTKNIQYF
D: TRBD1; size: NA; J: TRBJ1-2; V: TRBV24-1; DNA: TGTGCCACCAGTGGCCTGCCGGGACAGGGAAGCTATGGCTACACCTTC; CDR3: CATSGLPGQGSYGYTF
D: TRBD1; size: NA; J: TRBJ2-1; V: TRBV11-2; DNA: TGTGCCAGCAGCTTAGTCCCCCGGACAGGGGGCAGGGATGAGCAGTTCTTC; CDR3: CASSLVPRTGGRDEQFF
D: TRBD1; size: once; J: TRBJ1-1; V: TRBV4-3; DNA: TGCGCCAGCAGCCAAGGCAGGACAGGGAACACTGAAGCTTTCTTT; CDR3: CASSQGRTGNTEAFF
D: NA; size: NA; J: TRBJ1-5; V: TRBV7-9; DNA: TGTGCCAGCAGCTCGCGGGACAATCAGCCCCAGCATTTT; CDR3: CASSSRDNQPQHF
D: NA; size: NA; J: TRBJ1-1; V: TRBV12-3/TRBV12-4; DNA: TGTGCCTGCAGGGGCACGAACACTGAAGCTTTCTTT; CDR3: CACRGTNTEAFF
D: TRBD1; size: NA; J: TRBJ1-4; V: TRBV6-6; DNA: TGTGCCAGCAGCGGACAGGGGATTAATGAAAAACTGTTTTTT; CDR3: CASSGQGINEKLFF
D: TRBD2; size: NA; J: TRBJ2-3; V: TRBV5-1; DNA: TGCGCCAGCAGCTGGAAAGCGGGGGGAAACACAGATACGCAGTATTTT; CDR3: CASSWKAGGNTDTQYF
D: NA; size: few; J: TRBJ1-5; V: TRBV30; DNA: TGTGCCTGGAGTGAGGGGGTTTTGAGCAATCAGCCCCAGCATTTT; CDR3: CAWSEGVLSNQPQHF
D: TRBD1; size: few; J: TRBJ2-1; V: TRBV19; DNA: TGTGCCAGCAGAGGGAGAACAGGGGGCCACAATGAGCAGTTCTTC; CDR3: CASRGRTGGHNEQFF
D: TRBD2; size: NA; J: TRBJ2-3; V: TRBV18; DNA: TGTGCCAGCTCACCAAATTTAGCGGGAGCTGGCACAGATACGCAGTATTTT; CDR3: CASSPNLAGAGTDTQYF
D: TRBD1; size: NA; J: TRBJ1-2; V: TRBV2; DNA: TGTGCCAGCAGCGCTGACAGGGGGGATGGCTACACCTTC; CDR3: CASSADRGDGYTF
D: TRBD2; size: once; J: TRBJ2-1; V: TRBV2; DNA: TGTGCCAGCAGTGACCCCTCCGGGGGGACCTACAATGAGCAGTTCTTC; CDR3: CASSDPSGGTYNEQFF
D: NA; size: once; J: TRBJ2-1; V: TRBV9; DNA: TGTGCCAGCAGCGCGTTCGGGACTCCCTCCTACAATGAGCAGTTCTTC; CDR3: CASSAFGTPSYNEQFF
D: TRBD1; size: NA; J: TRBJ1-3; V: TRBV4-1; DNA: TGCGCCAGCAGCCGTACGGGACAGGGAGACACCATATATTTT; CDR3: CASSRTGQGDTIYF
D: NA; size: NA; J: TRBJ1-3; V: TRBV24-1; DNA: TGTGCCACCAGTGATTTGAGTCAGGCGAATGGAAACACCATATATTTT; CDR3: CATSDLSQANGNTIYF
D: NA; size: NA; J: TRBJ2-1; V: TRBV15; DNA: TGTGCCACCAGCGGAGGCTGGGCTAGCTTAAACAATGAGCAGTTCTTC; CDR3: CATSGGWASLNNEQFF
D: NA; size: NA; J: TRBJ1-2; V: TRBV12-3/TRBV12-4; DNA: TGTGCCAGCAGGTGGGCCGGCCGCTATGGCTACACCTTC; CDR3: CASRWAGRYGYTF
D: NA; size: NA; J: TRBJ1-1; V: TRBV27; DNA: TGTGCCAGCAGTGGGGGGGGCAGTGGGTTTATGGGAGCTTTCTTT; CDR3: CASSGGGSGFMGAFF
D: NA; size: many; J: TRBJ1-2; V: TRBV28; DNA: TGTGCCAGCGTCTCAGCAGGGTTCTATGGCTACACCTTC; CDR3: CASVSAGFYGYTF
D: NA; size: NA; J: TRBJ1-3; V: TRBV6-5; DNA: TGTGCCACCCAACGGAGGGCCGAAAACACCATATATTTT; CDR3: CATQRRAENTIYF
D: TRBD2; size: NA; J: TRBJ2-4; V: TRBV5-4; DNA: TGTGCCAGCAGCTTACAGCGGGGGAGCTGGGGCATTCAGTACTTC; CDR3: CASSLQRGSWGIQYF
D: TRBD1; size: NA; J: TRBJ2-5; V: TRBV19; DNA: TGTGCCAGTAGGCAGGGGGCATCAGAGACCCAGTACTTC; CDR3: CASRQGASETQYF
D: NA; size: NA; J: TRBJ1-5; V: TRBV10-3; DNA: TGTGCCATCAGGGACACAGACAATCAGCCCCAGCATTTT; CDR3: CAIRDTDNQPQHF
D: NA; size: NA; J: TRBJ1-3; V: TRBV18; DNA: TGTGCCAGCTCACCAAGGACGGGGGGTGGAAACACCATATATTTT; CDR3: CASSPRTGGGNTIYF
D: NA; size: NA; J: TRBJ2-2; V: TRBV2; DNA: TGTGCCAGCAGTGAAACCGGGGGGCCCATCACCGGGGAGCTGTTTTTT; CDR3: CASSETGGPITGELFF
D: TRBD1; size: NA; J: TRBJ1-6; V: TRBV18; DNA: TGTGCCAGCTCACCACCGAGGGGACAGGGCGGATCACCCCTCCACTTT; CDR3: CASSPPRGQGGSPLHF
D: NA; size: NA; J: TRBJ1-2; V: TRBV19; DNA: TGTGCCAGTAGTACCCGACACCCTAACTATGGCTACACCTTC; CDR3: CASSTRHPNYGYTF
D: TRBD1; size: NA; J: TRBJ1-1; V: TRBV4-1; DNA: TGCGCCAGCAGCCAAGCTGCAGCGGGACAGGGGACTGAAGCTTTCTTT; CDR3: CASSQAAAGQGTEAFF
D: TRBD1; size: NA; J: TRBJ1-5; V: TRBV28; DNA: TGTGCCAGCAGTTTAGGGGACAGGGGGCCTGGCAATCAGCCCCAGCATTTT; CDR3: CASSLGDRGPGNQPQHF
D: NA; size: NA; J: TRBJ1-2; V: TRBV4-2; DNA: TGTGCCAGCAGCCAAGATCTATCCGGTCGGGAGATTAACTATGGCTACACCTTC; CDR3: CASSQDLSGREINYGYTF
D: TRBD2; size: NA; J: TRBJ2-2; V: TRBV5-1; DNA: TGCGCCAGCAGCTTAAGCTTACTAGCGGACACCGGGGAGCTGTTTTTT; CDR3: CASSLSLLADTGELFF
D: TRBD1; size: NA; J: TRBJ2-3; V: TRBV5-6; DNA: TGTGCCAGCAGCAAACAGGGGTCAGGGAACCCAGATACGCAGTATTTT; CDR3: CASSKQGSGNPDTQYF
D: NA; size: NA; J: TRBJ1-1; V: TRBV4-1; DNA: TGCGCCAGCAGCCAACCCCTGGCAGGAAGGTCTGAAGCTTTCTTT; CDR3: CASSQPLAGRSEAFF
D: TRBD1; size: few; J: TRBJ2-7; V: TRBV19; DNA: TGTGCCAGTAGTATTACCAGGGGGAACGAGCAGTACTTC; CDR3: CASSITRGNEQYF
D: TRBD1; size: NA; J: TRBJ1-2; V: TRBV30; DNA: TGTGCCTGGGGGGGACAGCCAATATCGGGCTACACCTTC; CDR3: CAWGGQPISGYTF
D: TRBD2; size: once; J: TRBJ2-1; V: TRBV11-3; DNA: TGTGCCAGCAGCTTAGACCCCGGGACTAGACAGTTCTTC; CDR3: CASSLDPGTRQFF
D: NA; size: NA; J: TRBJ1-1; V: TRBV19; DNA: TGTGCCAGTACCCTGACGACAGGGAACACTGAAGCTTTCTTT; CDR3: CASTLTTGNTEAFF
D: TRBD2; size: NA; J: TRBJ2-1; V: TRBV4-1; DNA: TGCGCCAGCAGCCATTCACTAGCGGGGGTAGCCTACAATGAGCAGTTCTTC; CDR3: CASSHSLAGVAYNEQFF
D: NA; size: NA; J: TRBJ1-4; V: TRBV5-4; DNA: TGTGCCAGCAGCCTTACAGGGCGTACTGAAAAACTGTTTTTT; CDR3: CASSLTGRTEKLFF
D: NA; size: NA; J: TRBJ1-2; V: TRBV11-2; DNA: TGTGCCAGCAGCCCTAGGGGGGGACGGTCTGGCTACACCTTC; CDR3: CASSPRGGRSGYTF
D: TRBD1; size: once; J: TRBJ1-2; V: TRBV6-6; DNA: TGTGCCAGCAGAACAAAACAGGGGGCTGTTGGCTACACCTTC; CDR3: CASRTKQGAVGYTF
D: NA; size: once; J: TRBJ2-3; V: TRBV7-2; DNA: TGTGCCAGCAGCTTAGTGGAGTTTGGCACAGATACGCAGTATTTT; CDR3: CASSLVEFGTDTQYF
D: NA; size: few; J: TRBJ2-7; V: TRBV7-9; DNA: TGTGCCAGCAGCTCGCCTGAGGTACACTCCCTCTCCTACGAGCAGTACTTC; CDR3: CASSSPEVHSLSYEQYF
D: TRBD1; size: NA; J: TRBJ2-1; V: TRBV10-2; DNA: TGCGCCAGCAGGCGGACAGGGCTCTACAATGAGCAGTTCTTC; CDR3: CASRRTGLYNEQFF
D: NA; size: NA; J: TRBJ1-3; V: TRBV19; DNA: TGTGCCAGTAGCCAAACAGTCTCTGGAAACACCATATATTTT; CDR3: CASSQTVSGNTIYF
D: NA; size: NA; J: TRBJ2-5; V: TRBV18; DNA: TGTGCCAGCTCACGAGGTTTGGTGGCACCAGGGTACCAAGAGACCCAGTACTTC; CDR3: CASSRGLVAPGYQETQYF
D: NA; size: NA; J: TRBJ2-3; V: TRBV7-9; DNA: TGTGCCAGCAGCTTTGTGGGCAGATACACAGATACGCAGTATTTT; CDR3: CASSFVGRYTDTQYF
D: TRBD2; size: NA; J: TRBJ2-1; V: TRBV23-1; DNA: TGCGCCAGCAGTCGGTGCCTAGCGGGAGACAATGAGCAGTTCTTC; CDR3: CASSRCLAGDNEQFF
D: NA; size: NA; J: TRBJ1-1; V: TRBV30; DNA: TGTGCCTGGAGTAATGTCAAGAGGGCGACTGAAGCTTTCTTT; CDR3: CAWSNVKRATEAFF